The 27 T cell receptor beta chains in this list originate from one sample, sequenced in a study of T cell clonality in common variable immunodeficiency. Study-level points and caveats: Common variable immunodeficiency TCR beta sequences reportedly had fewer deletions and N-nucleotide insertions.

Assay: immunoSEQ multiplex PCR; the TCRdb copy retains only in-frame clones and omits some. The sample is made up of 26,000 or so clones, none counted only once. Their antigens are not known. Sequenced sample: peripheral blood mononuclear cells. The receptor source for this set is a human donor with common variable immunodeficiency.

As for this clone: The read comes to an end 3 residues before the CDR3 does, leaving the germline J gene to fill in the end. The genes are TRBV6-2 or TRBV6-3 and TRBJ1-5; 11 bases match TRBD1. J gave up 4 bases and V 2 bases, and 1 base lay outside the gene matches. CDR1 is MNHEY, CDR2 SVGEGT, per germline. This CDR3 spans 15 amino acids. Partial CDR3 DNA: TGTGCCAGCAGTTACGGGACAGGGGGAAATCAGCCC. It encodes CASSYGTGGNQP. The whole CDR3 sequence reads CASSYGTGGNQPQHF.

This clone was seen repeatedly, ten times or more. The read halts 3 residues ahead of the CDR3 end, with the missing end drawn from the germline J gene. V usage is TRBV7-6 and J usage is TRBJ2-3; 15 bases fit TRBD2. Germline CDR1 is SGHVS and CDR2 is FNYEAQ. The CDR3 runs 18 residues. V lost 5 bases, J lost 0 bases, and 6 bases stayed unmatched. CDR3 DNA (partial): TGTGCCAGCAGCCCAGGGACTAGCGGGAGGACTAGCACAGATACG. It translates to CASSPGTSGRTSTDT. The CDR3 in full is CASSPGTSGRTSTDTQYF.

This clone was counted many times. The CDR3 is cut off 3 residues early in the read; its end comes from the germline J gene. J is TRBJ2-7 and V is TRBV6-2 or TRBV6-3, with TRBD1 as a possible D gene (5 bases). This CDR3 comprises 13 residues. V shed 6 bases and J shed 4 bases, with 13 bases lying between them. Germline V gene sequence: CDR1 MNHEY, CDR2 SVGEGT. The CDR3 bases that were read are TGTGCCAGCAGACAGCGACGACAGTACGAG. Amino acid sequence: CASRQRRQYE. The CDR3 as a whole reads CASRQRRQYEQYF.

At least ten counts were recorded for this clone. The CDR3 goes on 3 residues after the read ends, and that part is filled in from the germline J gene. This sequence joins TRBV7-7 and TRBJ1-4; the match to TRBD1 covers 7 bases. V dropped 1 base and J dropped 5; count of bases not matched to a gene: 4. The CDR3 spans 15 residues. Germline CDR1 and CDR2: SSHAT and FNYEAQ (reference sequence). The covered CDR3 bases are TGTGCCAGCAGCTTAGGCAGGGGGAAGAATGAAAAA. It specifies CASSLGRGKNEK. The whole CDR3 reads CASSLGRGKNEKLFF.

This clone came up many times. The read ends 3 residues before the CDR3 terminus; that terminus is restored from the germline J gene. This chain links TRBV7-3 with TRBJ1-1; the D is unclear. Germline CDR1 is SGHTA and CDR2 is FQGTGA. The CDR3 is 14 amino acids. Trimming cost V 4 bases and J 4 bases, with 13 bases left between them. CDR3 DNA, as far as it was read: TGTGCCAGCAGCTCCCAACCAGAGGGCACTGAA. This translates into CASSSQPEGTE. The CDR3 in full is CASSSQPEGTEAFF.

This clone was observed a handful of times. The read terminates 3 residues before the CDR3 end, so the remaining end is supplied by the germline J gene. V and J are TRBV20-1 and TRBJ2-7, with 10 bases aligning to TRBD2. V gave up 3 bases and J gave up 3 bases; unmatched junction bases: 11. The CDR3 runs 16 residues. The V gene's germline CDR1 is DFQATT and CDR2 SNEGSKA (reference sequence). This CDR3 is CSASHLLAGAFYEQYF. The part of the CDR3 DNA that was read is TGCAGTGCTAGCCACCTTCTAGCGGGGGCCTTCTACGAG.

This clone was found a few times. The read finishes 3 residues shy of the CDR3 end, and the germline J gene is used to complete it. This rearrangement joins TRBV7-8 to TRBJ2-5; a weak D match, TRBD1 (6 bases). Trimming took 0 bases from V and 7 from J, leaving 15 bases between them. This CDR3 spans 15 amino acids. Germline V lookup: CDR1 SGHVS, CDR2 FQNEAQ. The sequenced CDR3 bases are TGTGCCAGCAGCTTAGCGAGCACAGGGATGGTGACC. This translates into CASSLASTGMVT. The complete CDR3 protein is CASSLASTGMVTQYF.

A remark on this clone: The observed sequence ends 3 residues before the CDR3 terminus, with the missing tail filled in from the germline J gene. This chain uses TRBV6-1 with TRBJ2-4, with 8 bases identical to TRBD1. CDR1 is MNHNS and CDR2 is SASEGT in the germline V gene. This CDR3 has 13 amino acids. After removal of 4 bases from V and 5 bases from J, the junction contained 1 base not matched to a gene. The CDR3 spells CASSGQGQNIQYF. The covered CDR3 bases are TGTGCCAGCAGTGGACAGGGGCAAAACATT.

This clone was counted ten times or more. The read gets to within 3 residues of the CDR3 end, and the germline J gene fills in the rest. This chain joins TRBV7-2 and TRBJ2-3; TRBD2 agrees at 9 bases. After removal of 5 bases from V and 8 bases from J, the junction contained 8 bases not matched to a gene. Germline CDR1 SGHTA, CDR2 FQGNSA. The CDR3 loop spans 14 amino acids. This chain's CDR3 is CASSLRREGGTQYF. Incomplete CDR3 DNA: TGTGCCAGCAGCCTCCGGCGGGAGGGCGGTACG. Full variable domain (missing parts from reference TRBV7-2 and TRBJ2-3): GAGVSQSPSNKVTEKGKDVELRCDPISGHTALYWYRQSLGQGLEFLIYFQGNSAPDKSGLPSDRFSAERTGGSVSTLTIQRTQQEDSAVYLCASSLRREGGTQYFGPGTRLTVL.

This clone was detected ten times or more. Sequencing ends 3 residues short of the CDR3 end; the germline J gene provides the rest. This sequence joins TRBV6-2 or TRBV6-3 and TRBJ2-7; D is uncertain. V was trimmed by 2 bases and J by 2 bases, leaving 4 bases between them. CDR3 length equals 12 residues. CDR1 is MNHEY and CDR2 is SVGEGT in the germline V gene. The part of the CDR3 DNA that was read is TGTGCCAGCAGTTACCCTGCCTACGAG. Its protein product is CASSYPAYE. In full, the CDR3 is CASSYPAYEQYF.

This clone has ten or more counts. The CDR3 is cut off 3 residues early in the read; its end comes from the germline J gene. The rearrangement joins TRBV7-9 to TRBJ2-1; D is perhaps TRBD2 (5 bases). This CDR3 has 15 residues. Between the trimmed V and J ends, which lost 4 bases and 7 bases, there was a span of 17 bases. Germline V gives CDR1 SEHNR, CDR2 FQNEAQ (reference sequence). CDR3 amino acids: CASSSSGKVVNEQFF. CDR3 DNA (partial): TGTGCCAGCAGCTCCAGCGGAAAGGTGGTGAATGAG.

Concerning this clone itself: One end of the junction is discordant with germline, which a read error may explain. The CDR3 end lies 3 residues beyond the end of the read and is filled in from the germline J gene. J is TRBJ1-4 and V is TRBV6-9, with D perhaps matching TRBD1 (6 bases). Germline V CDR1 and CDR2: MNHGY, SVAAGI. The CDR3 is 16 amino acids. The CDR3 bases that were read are TGTGCCAGCATCAAAAAATCGGGGGGGCGAAATGAAAGA. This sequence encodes CASIKKSGGRNER. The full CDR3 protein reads CASIKKSGGRNERLFF.

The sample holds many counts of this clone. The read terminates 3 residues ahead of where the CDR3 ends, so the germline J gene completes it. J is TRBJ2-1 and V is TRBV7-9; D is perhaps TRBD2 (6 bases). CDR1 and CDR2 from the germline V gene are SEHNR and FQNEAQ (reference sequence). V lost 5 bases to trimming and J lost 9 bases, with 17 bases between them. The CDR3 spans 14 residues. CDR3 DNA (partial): TGTGCCAGCAGCCCAGTCACTAGCAGCACTGAG. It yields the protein CASSPVTSSTE. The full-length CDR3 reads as CASSPVTSSTEQFF. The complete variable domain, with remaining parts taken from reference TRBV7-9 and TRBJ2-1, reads DTGVSQNPRHKITKRGQNVTFRCDPISEHNRLYWYRQTLGQGPEFLTYFQNEAQLEKSRLLSDRFSAERPKGSFSTLEIQRTEQGDSAMYLCASSPVTSSTEQFFGPGTRLTVL.

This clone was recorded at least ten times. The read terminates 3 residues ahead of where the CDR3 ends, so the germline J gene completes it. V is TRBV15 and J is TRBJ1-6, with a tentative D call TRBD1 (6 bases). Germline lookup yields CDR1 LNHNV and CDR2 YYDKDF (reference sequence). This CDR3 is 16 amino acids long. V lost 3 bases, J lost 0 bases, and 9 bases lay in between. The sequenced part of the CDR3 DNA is TGTGCCACCAGCAGGGGACAAAGCTCCTATAATTCACCC. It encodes CATSRGQSSYNSP. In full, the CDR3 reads CATSRGQSSYNSPLHF.

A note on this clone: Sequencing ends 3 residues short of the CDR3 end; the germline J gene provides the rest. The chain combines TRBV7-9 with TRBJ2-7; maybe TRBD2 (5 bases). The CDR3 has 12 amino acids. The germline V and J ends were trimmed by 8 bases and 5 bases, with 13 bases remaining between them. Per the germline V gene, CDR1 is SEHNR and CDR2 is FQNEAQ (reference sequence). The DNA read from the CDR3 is TGTGCCAGCCAACTAGGGAGTAACGAG. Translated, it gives CASQLGSNE. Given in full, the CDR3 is CASQLGSNEQYF. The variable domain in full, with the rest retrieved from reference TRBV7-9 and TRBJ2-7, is DTGVSQNPRHKITKRGQNVTFRCDPISEHNRLYWYRQTLGQGPEFLTYFQNEAQLEKSRLLSDRFSAERPKGSFSTLEIQRTEQGDSAMYLCASQLGSNEQYFGPGTRLTVT.

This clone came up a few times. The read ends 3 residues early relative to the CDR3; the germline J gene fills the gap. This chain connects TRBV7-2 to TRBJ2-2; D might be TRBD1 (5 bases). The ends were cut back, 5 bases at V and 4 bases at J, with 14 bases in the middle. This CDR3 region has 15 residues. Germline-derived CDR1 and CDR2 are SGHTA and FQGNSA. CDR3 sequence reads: CASSPRGQATGELFF. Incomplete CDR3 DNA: TGTGCCAGCAGCCCAAGAGGACAAGCCACCGGGGAG.

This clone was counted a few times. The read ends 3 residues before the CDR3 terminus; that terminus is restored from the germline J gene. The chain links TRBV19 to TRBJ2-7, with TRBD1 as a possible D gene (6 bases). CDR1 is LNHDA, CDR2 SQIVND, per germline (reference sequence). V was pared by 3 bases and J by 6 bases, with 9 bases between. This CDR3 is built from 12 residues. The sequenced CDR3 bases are TGTGCCAGTAGTATTGAGGACAGCGAG. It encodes CASSIEDSE. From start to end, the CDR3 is CASSIEDSEQYF.

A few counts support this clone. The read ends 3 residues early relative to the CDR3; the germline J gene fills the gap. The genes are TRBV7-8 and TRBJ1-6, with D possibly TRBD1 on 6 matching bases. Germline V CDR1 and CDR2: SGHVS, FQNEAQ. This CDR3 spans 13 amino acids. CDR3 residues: CASSLTDTGSLHF. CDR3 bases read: TGTGCCAGCAGCTTAACGGACACAGGGTCC.

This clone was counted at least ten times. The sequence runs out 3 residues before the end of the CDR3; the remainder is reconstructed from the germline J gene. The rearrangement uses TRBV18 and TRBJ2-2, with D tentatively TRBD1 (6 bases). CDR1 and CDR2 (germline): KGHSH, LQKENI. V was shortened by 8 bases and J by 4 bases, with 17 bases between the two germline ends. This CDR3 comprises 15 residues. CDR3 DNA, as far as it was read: TGTGCCAGCGTCACGGCGACAGGATTCACCGGGGAG. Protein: CASVTATGFTGE. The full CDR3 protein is CASVTATGFTGELFF.

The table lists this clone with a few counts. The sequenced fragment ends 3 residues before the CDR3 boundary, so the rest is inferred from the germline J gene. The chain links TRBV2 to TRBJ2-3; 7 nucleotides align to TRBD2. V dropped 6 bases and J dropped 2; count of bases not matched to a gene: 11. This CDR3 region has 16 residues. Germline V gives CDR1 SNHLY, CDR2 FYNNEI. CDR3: CASRLMRLADTDTQYF. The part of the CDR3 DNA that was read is TGTGCCAGCAGGCTCATGAGGCTAGCGGACACAGATACG.

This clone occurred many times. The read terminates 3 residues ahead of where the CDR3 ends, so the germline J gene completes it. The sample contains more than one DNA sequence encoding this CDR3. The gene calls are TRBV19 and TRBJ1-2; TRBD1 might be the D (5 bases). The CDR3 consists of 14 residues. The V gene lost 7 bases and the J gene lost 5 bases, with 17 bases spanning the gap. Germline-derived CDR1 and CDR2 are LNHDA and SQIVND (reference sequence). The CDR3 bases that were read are TGTGCCAGTACCGTTAGGCAACAGGCTTATGGC. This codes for CASTVRQQAYG. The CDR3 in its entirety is CASTVRQQAYGYTF.

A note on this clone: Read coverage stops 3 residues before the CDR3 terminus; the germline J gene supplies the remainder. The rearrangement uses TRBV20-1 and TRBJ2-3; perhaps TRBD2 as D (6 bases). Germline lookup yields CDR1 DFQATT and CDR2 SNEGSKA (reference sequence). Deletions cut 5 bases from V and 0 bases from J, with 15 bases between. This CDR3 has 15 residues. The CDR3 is CSAGIAARSTDTQYF. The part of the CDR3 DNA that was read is TGCAGTGCTGGAATAGCGGCTAGAAGCACAGATACG.

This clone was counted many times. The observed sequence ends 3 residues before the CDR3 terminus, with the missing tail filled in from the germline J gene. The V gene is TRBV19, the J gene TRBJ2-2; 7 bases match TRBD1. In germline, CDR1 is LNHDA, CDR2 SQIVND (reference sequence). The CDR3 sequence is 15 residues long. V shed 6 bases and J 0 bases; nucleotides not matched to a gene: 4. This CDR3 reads CASRGGSTNTGELFF. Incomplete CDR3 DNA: TGTGCCAGTAGAGGGGGCAGTACGAACACCGGGGAG.

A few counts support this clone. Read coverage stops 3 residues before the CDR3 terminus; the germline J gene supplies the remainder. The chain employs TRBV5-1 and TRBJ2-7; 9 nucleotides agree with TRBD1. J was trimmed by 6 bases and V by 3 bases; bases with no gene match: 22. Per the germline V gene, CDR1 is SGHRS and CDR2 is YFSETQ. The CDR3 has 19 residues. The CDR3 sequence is CASSSSGTGRGVDRPEQYF. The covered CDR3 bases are TGCGCCAGCAGCTCTTCCGGGACAGGGAGAGGAGTGGATCGACCCGAG. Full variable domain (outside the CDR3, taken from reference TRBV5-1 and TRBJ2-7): KAGVTQTPRYLIKTRGQQVTLSCSPISGHRSVSWYQQTPGQGLQFLFEYFSETQRNKGNFPGRFSGRQFSNSRSEMNVSTLELGDSALYLCASSSSGTGRGVDRPEQYFGPGTRLTVT.

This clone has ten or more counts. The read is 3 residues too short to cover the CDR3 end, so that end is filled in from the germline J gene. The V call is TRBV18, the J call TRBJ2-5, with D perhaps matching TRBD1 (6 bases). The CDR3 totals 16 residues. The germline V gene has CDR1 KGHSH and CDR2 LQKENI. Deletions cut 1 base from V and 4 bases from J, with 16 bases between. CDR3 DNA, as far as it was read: TGTGCCAGCTCACCACTTTTCGCAGGGGTGAGAGAGACC. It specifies CASSPLFAGVRET. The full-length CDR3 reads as CASSPLFAGVRETQYF.

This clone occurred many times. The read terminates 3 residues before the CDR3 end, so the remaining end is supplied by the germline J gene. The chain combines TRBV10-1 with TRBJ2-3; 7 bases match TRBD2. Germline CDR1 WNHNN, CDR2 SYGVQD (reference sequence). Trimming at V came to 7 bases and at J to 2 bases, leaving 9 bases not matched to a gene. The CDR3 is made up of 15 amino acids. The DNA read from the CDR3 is TGCGCCAGCACCTCGGGACTACTATCCACAGATACG. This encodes CASTSGLLSTDT. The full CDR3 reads CASTSGLLSTDTQYF.

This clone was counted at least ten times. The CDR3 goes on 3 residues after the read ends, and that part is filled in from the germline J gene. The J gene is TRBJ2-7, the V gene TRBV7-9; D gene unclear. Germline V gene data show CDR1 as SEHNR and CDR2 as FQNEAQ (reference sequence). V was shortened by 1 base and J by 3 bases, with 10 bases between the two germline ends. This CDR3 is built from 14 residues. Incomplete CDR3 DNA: TGTGCCAGCAGCTTAGTGGGCAGTAGCTACGAG. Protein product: CASSLVGSSYE. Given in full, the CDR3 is CASSLVGSSYEQYF.